Below, 14 T cell receptor beta chains from the same sample are listed, as sequenced in a study of T cell repertoires in cytomegalovirus infection. From the reads, TCRdb called clonotypes with MiXCR, one entry per CDR3 protein. The table records under 850,000 distinct CDR3 sequences, 35% to 45% of them present only once. Sequencing was done on a sample of PBMCs. The receptors were gathered from a human donor in good health (CMV status not recorded). Some clones in this sample may be carry-over from other donors' samples.

J is TRBJ2-1 and V is TRBV7-3; D uncertain. This CDR3 has 11 residues. The V and J ends lost 3 bases and 8 bases respectively, with 5 bases between them. Looked up from germline, CDR1 is SGHTA and CDR2 is FQGTGA. This CDR3 reads CASSFSYEQFF. The CDR3 DNA follows: TGTGCCAGCAGCTTCTCCTATGAGCAGTTCTTC.

The chain employs TRBV20-1 and TRBJ1-4; no reliable D call. The CDR3 is 12 residues long. The germline V and J ends were trimmed by 5 bases and 5 bases, with 9 bases remaining between them. Germline values: CDR1 DFQATT, CDR2 SNEGSKA (reference sequence). CDR3 protein: CSASRRNEKLFF. CDR3 nucleotide sequence: TGCAGTGCTTCACGACGGAATGAAAAACTGTTTTTT.

This clonotype was recorded many times. The chain is built from TRBV7-8 and TRBJ1-1; D is ambiguous. V gave up 0 bases and J gave up 3 bases, with 11 bases separating them. The CDR3 runs to 15 residues. CDR1 is SGHVS and CDR2 is FQNEAQ in the germline V gene. For the CDR3, the DNA is TGTGCCAGCAGCTTAGCGGGATTTTACGACACTGAAGCTTTCTTT. This encodes CASSLAGFYDTEAFF.

V gene TRBV29-1 combines with J gene TRBJ1-5, with D possibly matching TRBD1 (6 bases). The CDR3 is 13 amino acids. V was shortened by 4 bases and J by 7 bases, with 14 bases between the two germline ends. Germline V lookup: CDR1 SQVTM, CDR2 ANQGSEA. DNA for the CDR3: TGCAGCGTTGGCGGGGGGGGCGACCAGCCCCAGCATTTT. It yields the protein CSVGGGGDQPQHF.

This clonotype has more than one count but fewer than ten. The rearrangement uses TRBV4-3 and TRBJ2-4; possibly TRBD1 for D (6 bases). Deletions cut 0 bases from V and 3 bases from J, with 15 bases between. The CDR3 is 17 residues long. Germline V gives CDR1 LGHNA, CDR2 YSLEER. The CDR3 loop is CASSQDEGRGVKNIQYF. The CDR3 DNA is TGCGCCAGCAGCCAAGATGAAGGCAGGGGTGTCAAAAACATTCAGTACTTC.

The chain joins TRBV4-1 to TRBJ2-5, with 7 bases lining up with TRBD1. The CDR3 is 13 amino acids. V lost 3 bases to trimming and J lost 4 bases; unmatched junction nucleotides: 2. Germline-derived CDR1 and CDR2 are MGHRA and YSYEKL. CDR3 loop: CASSHNRGETQYF. The DNA of the CDR3 is TGCGCCAGCAGCCATAACAGGGGAGAGACCCAGTACTTC.

This clonotype was picked up a small number of times. V gene TRBV20-1 combines with J gene TRBJ2-3; no clear D. CDR3 size: 10 residues. Germline V gives CDR1 DFQATT, CDR2 SNEGSKA (reference sequence). V shed 3 bases and J shed 8 bases, with 6 bases lying between them. In DNA, the CDR3 is TGCAGTGCTAGGGGCGGTACGCAGTATTTT. Its translation is CSARGGTQYF.

This clonotype was seen a handful of times. This chain uses TRBV19 with TRBJ1-3; TRBD1 matches 9 bases. The germline CDR1 and CDR2 sequences are LNHDA and SQIVND (reference sequence). CDR3 length: 14 residues. With 9 bases clipped from V and 3 bases from J, the junction kept 6 bases outside the gene matches. The CDR3 nucleotides read TGTGCCAGCACACAGGGGGCGAATGGAAACACCATATATTTT. Amino acid sequence: CASTQGANGNTIYF. Full variable domain (rest looked up from reference TRBV19 and TRBJ1-3): DGGITQSPKYLFRKEGQNVTLSCEQNLNHDAMYWYRQDPGQGLRLIYYSQIVNDFQKGDIAEGYSVSREKKESFPLTVTSAQKNPTAFYLCASTQGANGNTIYFGEGSWLTVV.

The V call is TRBV7-3, the J call TRBJ2-1; 16 bases fit TRBD2. Germline CDR1 SGHTA, CDR2 FQGTGA. CDR3 length: 17 amino acids. The trim removed 5 bases at V and 7 bases at J, leaving 8 bases unmatched. CDR3 DNA sequence: TGTGCCAGCAGCCCCCGACAGGGACTAGCGGGGGGGAATGAGCAGTTCTTC. Amino acids: CASSPRQGLAGGNEQFF.

Note on this clonotype: At one of its ends the junction is not consistent with the germline gene, which may arise from a read error. V usage is TRBV20-1 and J usage is TRBJ2-2, with D tentatively TRBD2 (5 bases). Germline V gene data show CDR1 as DFQATT and CDR2 as SNEGSKA (reference sequence). The CDR3 spans 13 residues. The CDR3 region is CSARSYKTGELFF. The CDR3 coding sequence is TGCAGTGCTAGGAGTTATAAAACCGGGGAGTTGTTTTTT.

Comment on this clonotype: This may stem from a read error, because a much larger clone lies one nucleotide away. The genes are TRBV14 and TRBJ2-7, with TRBD2 matching over 11 bases. V lost 4 bases and J lost 5; bases outside the gene matches: 4. The CDR3 contains 14 residues. Germline V gives CDR1 SGHDN, CDR2 FVKESK. The CDR3 DNA follows: TGTGCCAGCAGCCCACTAGCGGGAGCCAACGAGCAGTACTTC. Its protein product is CASSPLAGANEQYF.

The CDR3 sequence: CASSLYMGQAKNEKLFF. The CDR3 DNA sequence: TGTGCCAGCAGTCTTTACATGGGACAGGCTAAGAATGAAAAACTGTTTTTT. The chain employs TRBV6-6 and TRBJ1-4; the match to TRBD1 covers 8 bases. There are 17 residues in the CDR3. Germline lookup yields CDR1 MNHNY and CDR2 SVGAGI (reference sequence). V trimming: 5 bases; J trimming: 5 bases; junction bases outside the gene matches: 13.

In its sample, this clonotype was seen many times. V is TRBV6-1 and J is TRBJ2-5, with a tentative D call TRBD1 (6 bases). Germline V gives CDR1 MNHNS, CDR2 SASEGT. Trimming pared 4 bases from V and 1 base from J, leaving 13 bases between. The CDR3 length is 15 residues. In DNA, the CDR3 is TGTGCCAGCAGTGCGGCAACAGGGATCCAAGAGACCCAGTACTTC. Translating gives CASSAATGIQETQYF.

The chain couples TRBV11-2 to TRBJ2-5, with a weak D call TRBD2 (5 bases). The ends were cut back, 5 bases at V and 1 base at J, with 17 bases in the middle. This CDR3 contains 16 residues. Germline values: CDR1 SGHAT, CDR2 FQNNGV. The CDR3 sequence is CASSHRSGRFQETQYF. The CDR3 DNA reads TGTGCCAGCAGCCACCGAAGCGGACGGTTCCAAGAGACCCAGTACTTC.